This paragraph covers one T cell receptor beta chain sequence. The same CDR3 also results from other DNA sequences found in this sample. This record comes from a study of sequential checkpoint blockade in melanoma. Study information: Randomization was 1:1 between first-line nivolumab→ipilimumab and ipilimumab→nivolumab. Both treatment sequences were followed by maintenance nivolumab.

The treatment is: randomized to nivolumab then ipilimumab (arm A) or the reverse (arm B). No patient had prior DNA-damaging chemotherapy. Live CD3+CD8+ CD19− CD56− cells were sorted from PBMCs. Generated by immunoSEQ multiplex PCR, the TCRdb table keeps only in-frame clones and is missing some. The repertoire holds fewer than 45,000 clones, with roughly 88% as singletons. CDR3 size: 14 residues. CDR1 and CDR2 from the germline V gene are MNHEY and SMNVEV (reference sequence). V was cut by 2 bases and J by 2 bases, with 10 bases left in between. The source is a human donor with melanoma. The chain recombines TRBV27 with TRBJ2-7, with a possible D match to TRBD1 (5 bases). Material: CD8+ T cells sorted from blood (inferred from file names), obtained from a patient given nivolumab and ipilimumab in sequence. CDR3 DNA: TGTGCCAGCAGTTTAGCAGGGTCCACCTACGAGCAGTACTTC. This gives the protein CASSLAGSTYEQYF.